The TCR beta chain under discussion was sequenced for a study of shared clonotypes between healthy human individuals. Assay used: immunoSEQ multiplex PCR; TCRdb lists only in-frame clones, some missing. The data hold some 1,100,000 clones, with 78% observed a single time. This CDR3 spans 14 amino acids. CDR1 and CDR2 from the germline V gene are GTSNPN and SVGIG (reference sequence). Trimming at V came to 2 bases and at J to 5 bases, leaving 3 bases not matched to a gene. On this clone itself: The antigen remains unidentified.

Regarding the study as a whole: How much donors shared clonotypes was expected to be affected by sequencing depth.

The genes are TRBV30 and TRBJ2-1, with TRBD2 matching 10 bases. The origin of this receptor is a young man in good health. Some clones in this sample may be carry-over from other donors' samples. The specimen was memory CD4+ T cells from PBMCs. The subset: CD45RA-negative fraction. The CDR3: CAWSTSGVHNEQFF. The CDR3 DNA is TGTGCCTGGAGTACTAGCGGGGTGCACAATGAGCAGTTCTTC.